This T cell receptor beta chain was sequenced for a study of shared clonotypes between healthy human individuals. Broader study findings: The generation probabilities recorded for non-shared clonotypes fell below those of clonotypes shared by all four donors. Estimated richness values were generally larger in naive subsets than in memory subsets.

Using immunoSEQ multiplex PCR, the repertoire was profiled, and TCRdb retains in-frame clones only, with some absent. This table has more than 2,000,000 clones, over 85% appearing once. V lost 0 bases to trimming and J lost 3 bases, with 10 bases between them. This CDR3 region has 14 residues. Germline CDR1 and CDR2: SGHDT and YYEEEE. CD4+ cells were split into CD45RA+ naive and CD45RA-negative memory subsets. With respect to this clone: Antigen specificity is unknown.

The chain is built from TRBV5-6 and TRBJ2-7, with unresolved D. This receptor was identified in a man aged 18 to 30 in good health. The sample consisted of naive CD4+ T cells sorted from blood. Subset given: CD45RA+ positively selected. The CDR3 protein is CASSLASPNYEQYF. CDR3 bases: TGTGCCAGCAGCTTGGCCTCTCCTAACTACGAGCAGTACTTC.